Detailed here is one T cell receptor (beta chain). Germline V gene lookup returns CDR1 SGHNT and CDR2 YYREEE (reference sequence). This CDR3 is built from 13 residues. V lost 4 bases and J lost 6, with 10 bases in between. The data were taken from a study of T cell responses to AZD1222 COVID-19 vaccine. The repertoire was sequenced with immunoSEQ multiplex PCR; TCRdb's copy has only in-frame clones and lacks some. The sample carries about 140,000 clones, more than 85% recorded once. The source material was peripheral blood, sampled on day 0 of AZD1222 vaccination. The TCR sequence derives from an adult in good health. The chain carries TRBV5-4 and TRBJ2-2; no clear D gene. DNA of the CDR3: TGTGCCAGCAGCCCTCCGGGCGCCGGGGAGCTGTTTTTT. It encodes CASSPPGAGELFF.